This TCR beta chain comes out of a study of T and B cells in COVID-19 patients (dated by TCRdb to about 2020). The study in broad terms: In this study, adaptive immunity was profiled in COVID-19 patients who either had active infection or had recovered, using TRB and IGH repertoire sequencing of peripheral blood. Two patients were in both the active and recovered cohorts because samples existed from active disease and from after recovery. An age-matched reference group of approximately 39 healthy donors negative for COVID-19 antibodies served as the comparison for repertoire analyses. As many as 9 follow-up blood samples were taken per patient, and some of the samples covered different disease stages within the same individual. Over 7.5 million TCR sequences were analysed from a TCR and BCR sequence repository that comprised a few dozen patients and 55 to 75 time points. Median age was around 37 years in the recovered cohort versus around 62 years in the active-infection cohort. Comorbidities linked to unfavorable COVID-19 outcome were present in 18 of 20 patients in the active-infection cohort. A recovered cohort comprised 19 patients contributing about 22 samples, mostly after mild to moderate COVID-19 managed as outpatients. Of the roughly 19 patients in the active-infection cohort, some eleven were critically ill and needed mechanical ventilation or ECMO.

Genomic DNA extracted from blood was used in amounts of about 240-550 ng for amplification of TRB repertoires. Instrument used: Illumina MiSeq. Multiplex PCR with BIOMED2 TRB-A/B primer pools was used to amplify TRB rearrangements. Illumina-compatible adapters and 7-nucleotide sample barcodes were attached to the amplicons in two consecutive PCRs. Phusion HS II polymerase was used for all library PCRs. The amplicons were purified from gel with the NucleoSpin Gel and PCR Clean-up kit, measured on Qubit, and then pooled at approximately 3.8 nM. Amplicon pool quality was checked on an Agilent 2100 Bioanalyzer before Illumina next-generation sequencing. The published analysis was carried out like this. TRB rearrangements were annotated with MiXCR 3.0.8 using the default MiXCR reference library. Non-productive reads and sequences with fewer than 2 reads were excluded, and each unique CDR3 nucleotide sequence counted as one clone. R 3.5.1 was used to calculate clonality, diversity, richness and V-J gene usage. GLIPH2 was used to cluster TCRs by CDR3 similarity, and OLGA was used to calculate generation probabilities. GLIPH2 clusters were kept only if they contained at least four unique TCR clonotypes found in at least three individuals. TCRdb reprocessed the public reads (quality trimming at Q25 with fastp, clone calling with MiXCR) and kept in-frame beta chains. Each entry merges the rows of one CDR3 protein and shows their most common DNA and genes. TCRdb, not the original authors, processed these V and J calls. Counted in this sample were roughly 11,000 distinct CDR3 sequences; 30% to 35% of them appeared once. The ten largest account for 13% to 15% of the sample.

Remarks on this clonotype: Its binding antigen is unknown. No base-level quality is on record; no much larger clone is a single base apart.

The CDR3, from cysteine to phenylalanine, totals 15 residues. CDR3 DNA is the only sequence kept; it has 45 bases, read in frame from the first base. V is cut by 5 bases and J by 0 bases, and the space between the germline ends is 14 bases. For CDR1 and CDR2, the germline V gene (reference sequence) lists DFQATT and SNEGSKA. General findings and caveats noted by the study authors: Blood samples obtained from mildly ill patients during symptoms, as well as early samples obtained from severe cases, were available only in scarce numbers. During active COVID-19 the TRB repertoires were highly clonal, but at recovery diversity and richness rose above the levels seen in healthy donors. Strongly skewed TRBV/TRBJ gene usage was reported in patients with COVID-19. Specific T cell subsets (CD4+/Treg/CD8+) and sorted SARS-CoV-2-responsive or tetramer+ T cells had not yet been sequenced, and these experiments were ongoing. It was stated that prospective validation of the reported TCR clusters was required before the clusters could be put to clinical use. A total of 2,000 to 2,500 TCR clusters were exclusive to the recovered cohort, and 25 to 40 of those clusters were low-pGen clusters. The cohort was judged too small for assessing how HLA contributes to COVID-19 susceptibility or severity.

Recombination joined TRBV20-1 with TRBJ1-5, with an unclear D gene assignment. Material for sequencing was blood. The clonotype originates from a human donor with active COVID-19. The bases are TGCAGTGCTGAAAACAACCAGTATAGCAATCAGCCCCAGCATTTT. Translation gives CSAENNQYSNQPQHF.